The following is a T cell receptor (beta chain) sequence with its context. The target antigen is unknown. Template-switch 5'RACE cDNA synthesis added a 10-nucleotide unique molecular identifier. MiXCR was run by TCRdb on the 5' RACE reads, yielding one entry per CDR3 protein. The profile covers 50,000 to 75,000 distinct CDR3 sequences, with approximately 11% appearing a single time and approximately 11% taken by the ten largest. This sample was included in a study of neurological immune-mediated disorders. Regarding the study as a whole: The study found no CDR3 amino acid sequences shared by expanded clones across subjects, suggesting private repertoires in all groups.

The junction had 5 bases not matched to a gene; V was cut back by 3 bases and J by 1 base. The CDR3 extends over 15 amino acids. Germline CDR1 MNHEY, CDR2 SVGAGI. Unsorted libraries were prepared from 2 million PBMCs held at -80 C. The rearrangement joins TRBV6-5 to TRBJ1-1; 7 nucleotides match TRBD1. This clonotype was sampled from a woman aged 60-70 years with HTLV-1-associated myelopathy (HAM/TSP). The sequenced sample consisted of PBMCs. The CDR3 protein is CASSYTGARNTEAFF. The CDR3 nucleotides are TGTGCCAGCAGTTATACAGGGGCGCGGAACACTGAAGCTTTCTTT.